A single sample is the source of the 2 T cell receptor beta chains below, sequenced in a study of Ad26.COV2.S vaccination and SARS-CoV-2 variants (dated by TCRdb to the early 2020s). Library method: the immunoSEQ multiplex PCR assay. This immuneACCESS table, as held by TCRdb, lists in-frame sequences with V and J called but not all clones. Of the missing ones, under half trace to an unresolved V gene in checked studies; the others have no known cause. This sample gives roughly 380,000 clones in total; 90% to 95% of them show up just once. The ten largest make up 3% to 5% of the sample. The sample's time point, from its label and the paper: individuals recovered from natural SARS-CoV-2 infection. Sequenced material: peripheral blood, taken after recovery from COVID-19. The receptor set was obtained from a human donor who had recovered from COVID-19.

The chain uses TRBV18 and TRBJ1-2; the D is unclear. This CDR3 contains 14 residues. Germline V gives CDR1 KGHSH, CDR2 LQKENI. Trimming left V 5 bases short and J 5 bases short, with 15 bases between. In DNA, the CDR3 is TGTGCCAGCTCAGTCCCCCCCTCTGCTTATGGCTACACCTTC. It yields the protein CASSVPPSAYGYTF. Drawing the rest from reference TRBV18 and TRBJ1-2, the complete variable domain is NAGVMQNPRHLVRRRGQEARLRCSPMKGHSHVYWYRQLPEEGLKFMVYLQKENIIDESGMPKERFSAEFPKEGPSILRIQQVVRGDSAAYFCASSVPPSAYGYTFGSGTRLTVV.

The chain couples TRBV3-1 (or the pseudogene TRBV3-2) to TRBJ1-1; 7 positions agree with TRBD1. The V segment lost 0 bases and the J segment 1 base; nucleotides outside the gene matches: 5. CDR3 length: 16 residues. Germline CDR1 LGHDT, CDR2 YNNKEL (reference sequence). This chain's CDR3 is CASSQDGEGANTEAFF. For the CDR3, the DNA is TGTGCCAGCAGCCAAGATGGAGAGGGGGCGAACACTGAAGCTTTCTTT.